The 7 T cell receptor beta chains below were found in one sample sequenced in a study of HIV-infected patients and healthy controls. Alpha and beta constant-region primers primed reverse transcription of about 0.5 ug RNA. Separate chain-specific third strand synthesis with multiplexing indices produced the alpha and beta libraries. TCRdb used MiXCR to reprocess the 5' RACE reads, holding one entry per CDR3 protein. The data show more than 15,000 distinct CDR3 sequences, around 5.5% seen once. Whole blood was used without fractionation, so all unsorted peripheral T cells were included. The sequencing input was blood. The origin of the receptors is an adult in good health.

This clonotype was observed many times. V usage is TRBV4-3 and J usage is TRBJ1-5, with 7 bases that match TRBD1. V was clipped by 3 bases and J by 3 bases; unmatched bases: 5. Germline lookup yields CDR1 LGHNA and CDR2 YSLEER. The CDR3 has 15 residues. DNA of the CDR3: TGCGCCAGCAGCCAGAATACAGGGGCCAATCAGCCCCAGCATTTT. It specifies CASSQNTGANQPQHF.

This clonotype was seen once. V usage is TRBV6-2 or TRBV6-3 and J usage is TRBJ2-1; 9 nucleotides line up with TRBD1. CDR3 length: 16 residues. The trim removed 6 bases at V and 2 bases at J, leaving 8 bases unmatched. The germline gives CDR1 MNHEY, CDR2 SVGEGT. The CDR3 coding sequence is TGTGCCAGCAGCTCCCGCGGACAGGGGCCCTACAATGAGCAGTTCTTC. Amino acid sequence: CASSSRGQGPYNEQFF.

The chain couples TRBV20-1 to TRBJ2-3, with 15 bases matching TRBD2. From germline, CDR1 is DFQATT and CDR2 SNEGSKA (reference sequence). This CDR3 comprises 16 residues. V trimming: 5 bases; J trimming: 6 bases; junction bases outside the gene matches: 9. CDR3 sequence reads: CSASQGLAGGPDTQYF. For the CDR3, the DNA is TGCAGTGCTTCTCAAGGACTAGCGGGGGGGCCTGATACGCAGTATTTT.

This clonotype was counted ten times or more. The CDR3 DNA reads TGTGCCAGTAGGAGGAGCTCCTACGAGCAGTACTTC. This translates into CASRRSSYEQYF. The chain links TRBV6-2 or TRBV6-3 to TRBJ2-7, with D perhaps TRBD2 (5 bases). Per the germline V gene, CDR1 is MNHEY and CDR2 is SVGEGT. The V gene lost 9 bases and the J gene lost 0 bases, with 9 bases spanning the gap. The CDR3 has 12 amino acids.

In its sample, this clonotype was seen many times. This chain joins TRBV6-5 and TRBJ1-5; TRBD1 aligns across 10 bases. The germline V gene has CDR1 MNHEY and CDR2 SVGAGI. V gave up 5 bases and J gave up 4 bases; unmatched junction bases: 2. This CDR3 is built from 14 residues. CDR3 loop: CASSDRGRNQPQHF. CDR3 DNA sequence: TGTGCCAGCAGTGACAGGGGGCGGAATCAGCCCCAGCATTTT.

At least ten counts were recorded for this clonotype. DNA of the CDR3: TGCAGCGTCGAACTGACACGACTTAAGATCACAGATACGCAGTATTTT. It translates to CSVELTRLKITDTQYF. The chain uses TRBV29-1 and TRBJ2-3; D gene unclear. The V gene's germline CDR1 is SQVTM and CDR2 ANQGSEA. V lost 6 bases, J lost 2 bases, and 21 bases lay in between. This CDR3 comprises 16 residues.

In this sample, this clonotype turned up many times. This CDR3 reads CSVVFPDRANTDTQYF. CDR3 in DNA: TGCAGCGTTGTATTCCCTGACAGGGCGAACACAGATACGCAGTATTTT. This chain uses TRBV29-1 with TRBJ2-3; TRBD1 matches at 7 bases. The germline gives CDR1 SQVTM, CDR2 ANQGSEA. CDR3 length: 16 residues. J gave up 2 bases and V 4 bases, and 12 bases lay outside the gene matches.